The 8 T cell receptor beta chains presented below share a single source sample, sequenced in a study of tumor and adjacent non-tumor tissue in lung cancer. No cell sorting was done before RNA was extracted from the tissue. The library came from three nested PCR rounds adapted from ARM-PCR protocols. TCRdb reprocessed the multiplex PCR reads with MiXCR, giving one entry per CDR3 protein. The sample has 90,000 to 130,000 distinct CDR3 sequences, about 80% seen once. Sequencing was done on a sample of lung tumor tissue. Source of these receptors: a man aged 65 to 85 with non-small cell lung cancer.

Concerning this clonotype: A read error may account for a junction end that differs from germline. The chain links TRBV20-1 to TRBJ2-2, with TRBD1 matching over 8 bases. Germline loops: CDR1 DFQATT, CDR2 SNEGSKA (reference sequence). The CDR3 spans 15 residues. As DNA, the CDR3 is TGTAGTGCTAGAGTTCGACAGGGGTTTTCCGGGGAGCTGTTTTTT. Translation gives CSARVRQGFSGELFF.

As to this clonotype: The CDR3 ends on some other residue instead of the conserved phenylalanine or tryptophan, so this is likely a read error. The DNA of the CDR3 is TGCGCCAGCAGCTTGGATGGACTAGCGGGGAACCCCAGAGAGACCCAGTACATC. Encoded protein: CASSLDGLAGNPRETQYI. The V and J genes are TRBV5-1 and TRBJ2-5; 12 bases map to TRBD2. The germline gives CDR1 SGHRS, CDR2 YFSETQ. V shed 0 bases and J 4 bases; nucleotides not matched to a gene: 10. The CDR3 runs 18 residues.

In its sample, this clonotype was seen many times. The V and J genes are TRBV20-1 and TRBJ1-4; D is uncertain. The germline V gene has CDR1 DFQATT and CDR2 SNEGSKA (reference sequence). The CDR3 extends over 14 amino acids. The V end was cut by 5 bases, the J end by 7 bases, with 17 bases between. CDR3 nucleotides: TGCAGTGCTGTCTCATCTAGGGTTGGTGAAAAACTGTTTTTT. Translating gives CSAVSSRVGEKLFF.

As to this clonotype: The CDR3 does not end in the conserved phenylalanine or tryptophan, so this is likely a read error. The chain joins TRBV6-2 or TRBV6-3 to TRBJ2-1, with 8 bases that match TRBD2. This CDR3 has 15 amino acids. The germline V gene encodes CDR1 MNHEY and CDR2 SVGEGT. CDR3 nucleotide sequence: TGTGTCAGCAGTCCGGGACTAGGTAATATCAATGAGCAGTTCCTC. It yields the protein CVSSPGLGNINEQFL.

On this clonotype itself: It may be a read error: a sequence one base away is much more abundant. This chain connects TRBV7-9 to TRBJ2-7; no clear D. The CDR3 contains 12 residues. The V gene's germline CDR1 is SEHNR and CDR2 FQNEAQ (reference sequence). The chain's CDR3 is CAGSLSSYEQYF. CDR3 DNA sequence: TGTGCCGGCAGCTTATCAAGTTACGAGCAGTACTTC.

To note about this clonotype: Compared with germline, one end of the junction differs, possibly owing to a read error. V usage is TRBV2 and J usage is TRBJ1-2; D not resolved. Germline V gene data show CDR1 as SNHLY and CDR2 as FYNNEI. CDR3 length: 12 amino acids. CDR3 residues: CASSEEGAGNSF. The CDR3 DNA follows: TGTGCCAGCAGTGAAGAGGGCGCTGGCAACTCCTTC.

Note on this clonotype: Given the absence of the conserved phenylalanine or tryptophan at the CDR3 end, a read error is likely. This chain links TRBV11-1 with TRBJ2-3; TRBD2 is a possible D gene (5 bases). The V gene lost 7 bases and the J gene lost 12 bases, with 26 bases spanning the gap. The CDR3 runs 15 residues. CDR1 and CDR2 from the germline V gene are SGHAT and FQDESV (reference sequence). CDR3 in amino acids: CASTRREVSTDRQYL. The CDR3 nucleotides read TGTGCCAGCACCCGTCGGGAAGTAAGCACAGATAGACAGTATTTG.

A remark on this clonotype: The CDR3 carries no conserved terminal phenylalanine or tryptophan, so it likely arises from a read error. This chain joins TRBV5-4 and TRBJ2-7; 7 bases match TRBD2. Germline V gene data show CDR1 as SGHNT and CDR2 as YYREEE (reference sequence). The CDR3 is 14 amino acids. The CDR3 sequence is CASNLGGTTYEQYL. The CDR3 nucleotides are TGTGCCAGCAACTTGGGGGGGACTACCTACGAGCAGTACCTT.